This TCR beta chain is drawn from a study of resident and recirculating memory T cells in vitiligo. General study results and limits: Sequences differed between biopsy sites and patients, suggesting private specificity. No unique dominant TCR clone was found in vitiligo lesions.

The assay was immunoSEQ multiplex PCR, and TCRdb's table has in-frame clones only and misses some. In the table there are 35,000 to 45,000 clones, around 90% of which are singletons. Concerning this clone itself: Its matching antigen is unknown.

Germline V lookup: CDR1 MRHNA, CDR2 SNTAGT. The length of the CDR3 is 13 residues. V lost 6 bases to trimming and J lost 3 bases, with 11 bases between them. The material sequenced was blood. The TCR originated in a male donor with vitiligo. This chain joins TRBV6-4 and TRBJ2-5; the D gene is possibly TRBD2 (5 bases). CDR3 coding DNA: TGTGCCAGCAGCCCAGAAGCGGAAGAGACCCAGTACTTC. This sequence encodes CASSPEAEETQYF.